The clone carrying this TCR beta chain was observed a handful of times. Its antigen is unidentified. This entry belongs to a study of spatial heterogeneity in lung cancer. MiXCR, applied by TCRdb to the 5' RACE reads, yields one record per CDR3 protein. The repertoire holds 25,000 to 30,000 distinct CDR3 sequences, around 7% seen once, with more than 20% in the top ten. Study-level points and caveats: Higher tumor mutation counts went along with higher counts of expanded intratumoral alpha and beta TCRs.

Time point denoted: sample taken at primary tumor resection. This TCR was sampled from a male donor with early-stage non-small cell lung cancer. The sample in question was lung tumor tissue, obtained at surgery.

The CDR3 region has the DNA TGTGCCAGCAGGGTCAGGGGCCGGAACACTGAAGCTTTCTTT. It yields the protein CASRVRGRNTEAFF. The chain combines TRBV2 with TRBJ1-1, with D possibly being TRBD1 (6 bases). V lost 6 bases to trimming and J lost 1 base, with 12 bases between them. From germline, CDR1 is SNHLY and CDR2 FYNNEI. The CDR3 runs to 14 residues.